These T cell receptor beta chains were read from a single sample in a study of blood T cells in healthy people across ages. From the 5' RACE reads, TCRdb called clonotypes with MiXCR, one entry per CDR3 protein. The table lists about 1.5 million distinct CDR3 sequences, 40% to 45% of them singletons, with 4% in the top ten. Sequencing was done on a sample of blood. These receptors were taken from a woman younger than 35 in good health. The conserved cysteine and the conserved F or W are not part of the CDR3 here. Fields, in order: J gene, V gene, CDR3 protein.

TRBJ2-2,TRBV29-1,SVVLRFSGELF
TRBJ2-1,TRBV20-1,SVGNLGEF
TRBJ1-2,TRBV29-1,SVDRETNYGYT
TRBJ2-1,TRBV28,ASSPPGRFYNEQF
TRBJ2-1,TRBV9,ASTLAGVSSYNEQF
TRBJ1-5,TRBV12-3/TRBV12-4,ASSPGSYNQPQH
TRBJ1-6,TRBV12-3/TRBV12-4,ASSRQGVSPLH
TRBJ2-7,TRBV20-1,SAKATESYEQY
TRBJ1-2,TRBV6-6,ASKQDRVYGYT
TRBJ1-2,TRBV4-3,ANRGSGTGSYGYT
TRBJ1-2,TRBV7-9,ASSVHANYGYT
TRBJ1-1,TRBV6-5,ASRGSFDAF
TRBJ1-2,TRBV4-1,ASSQAGGAANYGYT
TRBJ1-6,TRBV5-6,ASSRTFSDSYNSPLH
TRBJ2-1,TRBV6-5,ASSSLWTIGSFNEQF
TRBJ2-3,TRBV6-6,ASSFDTSSTDTQY
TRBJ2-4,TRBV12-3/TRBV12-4,ASSFFGVAKNIQY